This T cell receptor beta chain was recorded in a study of glioma-infiltrating T cells after dendritic cell vaccination. Sequenced by immunoSEQ multiplex PCR; TCRdb stores in-frame clones only, minus some. The table has 100,000 or so clones, nearly 90% seen once; the top ten hold 2.7%. Regarding time point: after dendritic cell vaccination, including at tumor progression/relapse. The CDR3 length is 14 residues. Trimming took 4 bases from V and 3 from J, leaving 9 bases between them. CDR1 is MNHEY and CDR2 is SVGAGI in the germline V gene. The material was blood, obtained after dendritic cell vaccination. The sequence derives from a human donor with glioblastoma. The chain joins TRBV6-5 to TRBJ2-2, with a possible D match to TRBD1 (5 bases). The CDR3 DNA is TGTGCCAGCAGTTTGACAGAAGACACCGGGGAGCTGTTTTTT. It specifies CASSLTEDTGELFF.